This T cell receptor (beta chain) appears in the sequencing data of a study of long-term antiretroviral therapy in people with HIV. For the study at large: The 2015 recommendation for immediate ART came about a decade after the earliest samples.

This CDR3 spans 16 amino acids. CDR1 is SGHRS and CDR2 is YFSETQ in the germline V gene. Trimming pared 2 bases from V and 0 bases from J, leaving 12 bases between. Assay version v3.0 of immunoSEQ was used, and it was run at survey level. TCRdb's table, derived via immunoSEQ multiplex PCR, lists solely in-frame clones and lacks some. The data show around 17,000 clones, roughly 72% seen once. The United States was where all participants with HIV were treated. Specimens held about 0.9-10 million cryopreserved PBMC prior to DNA extraction. Concerning this clone: What it binds is unknown.

Study results and caveats: Pre-ART-expanded clones dominated the repertoire at all time points.

The sequence derives from a woman aged 50 to 60 with HIV. The source was unsorted PBMCs, collected 2.5 years before starting antiretroviral therapy. The gene calls are TRBV5-1 and TRBJ1-3, with D possibly TRBD1 on 6 matching bases. In DNA form, the CDR3 reads TGCGCCAGCAGCTTTGAGGGCAGGGGCTCTGGAAACACCATATATTTT. It specifies CASSFEGRGSGNTIYF.